This T cell receptor (beta chain) was sequenced in a study of T cell changes during pregnancy in multiple sclerosis. The method was immunoSEQ multiplex PCR; TCRdb's version includes in-frame clones alone and lacks a portion of them. The data show around 100,000 clones, roughly 92% seen once. Trimming cost V 3 bases and J 4 bases; bases outside gene matches: 5. Germline V gene data show CDR1 as MRHNA and CDR2 as SNTAGT. This CDR3 spans 15 amino acids. The receptor's source is a female donor with multiple sclerosis, enrolled in a pregnancy study. V usage is TRBV6-4 and J usage is TRBJ2-2; 7 nucleotides agree with TRBD1. The material sequenced was peripheral blood, taken after pregnancy. This CDR3 is CASSETGETTGELFF. The CDR3 DNA follows: TGTGCCAGCAGTGAAACAGGGGAAACCACCGGGGAGCTGTTTTTT.